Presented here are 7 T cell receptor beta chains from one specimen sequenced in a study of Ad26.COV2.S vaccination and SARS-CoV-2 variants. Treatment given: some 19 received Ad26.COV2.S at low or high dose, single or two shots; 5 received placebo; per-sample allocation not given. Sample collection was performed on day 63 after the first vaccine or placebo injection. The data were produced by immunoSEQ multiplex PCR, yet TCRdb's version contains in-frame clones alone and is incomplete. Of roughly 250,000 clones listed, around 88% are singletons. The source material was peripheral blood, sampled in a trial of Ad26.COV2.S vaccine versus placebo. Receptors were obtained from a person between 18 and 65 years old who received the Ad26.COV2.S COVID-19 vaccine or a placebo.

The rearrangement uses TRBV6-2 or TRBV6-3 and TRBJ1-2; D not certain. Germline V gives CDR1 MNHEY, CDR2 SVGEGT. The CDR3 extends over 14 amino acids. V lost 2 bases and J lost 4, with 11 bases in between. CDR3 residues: CASSYRDRPYGYTF. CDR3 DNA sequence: TGTGCCAGCAGTTACAGGGATCGGCCCTATGGCTACACCTTC.

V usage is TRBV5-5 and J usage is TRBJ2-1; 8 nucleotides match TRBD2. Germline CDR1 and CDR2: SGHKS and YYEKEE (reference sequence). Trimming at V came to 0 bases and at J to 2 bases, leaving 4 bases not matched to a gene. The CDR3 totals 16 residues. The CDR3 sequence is CASSLGGGRTYNEQFF. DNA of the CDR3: TGTGCCAGCAGCTTGGGAGGCGGGAGGACCTACAATGAGCAGTTCTTC.

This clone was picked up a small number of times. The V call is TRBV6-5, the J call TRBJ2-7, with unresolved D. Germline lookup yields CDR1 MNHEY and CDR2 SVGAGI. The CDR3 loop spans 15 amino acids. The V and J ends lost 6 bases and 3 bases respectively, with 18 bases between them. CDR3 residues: CASSLRRTEDYEQYF. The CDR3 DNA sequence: TGTGCCAGCAGCCTCCGTCGGACGGAAGACTACGAGCAGTACTTC.

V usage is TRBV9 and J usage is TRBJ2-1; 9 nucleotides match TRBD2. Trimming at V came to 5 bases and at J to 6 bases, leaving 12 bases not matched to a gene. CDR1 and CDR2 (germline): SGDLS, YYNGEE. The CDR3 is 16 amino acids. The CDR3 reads CASRIKTSGRINEQFF. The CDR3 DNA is TGTGCCAGCAGAATTAAGACTAGCGGCAGGATCAATGAGCAGTTCTTC.

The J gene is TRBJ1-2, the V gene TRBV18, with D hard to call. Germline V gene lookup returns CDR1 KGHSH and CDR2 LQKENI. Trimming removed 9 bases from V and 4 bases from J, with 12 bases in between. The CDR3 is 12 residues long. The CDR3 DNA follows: TGTGCCAGTTCCGGGAACCTCTATGGCTACACCTTC. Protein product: CASSGNLYGYTF.

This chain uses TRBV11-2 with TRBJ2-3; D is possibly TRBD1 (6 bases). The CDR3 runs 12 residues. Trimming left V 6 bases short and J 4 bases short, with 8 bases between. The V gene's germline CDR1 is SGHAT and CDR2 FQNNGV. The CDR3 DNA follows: TGTGCCAGCAGACAGGGATCAGATACGCAGTATTTT. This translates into CASRQGSDTQYF.

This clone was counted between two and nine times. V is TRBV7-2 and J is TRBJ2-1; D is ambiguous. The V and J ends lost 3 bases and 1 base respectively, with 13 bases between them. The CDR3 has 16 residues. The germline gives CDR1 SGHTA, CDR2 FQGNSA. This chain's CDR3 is CASSFSAGSSYNEQFF. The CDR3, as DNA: TGTGCCAGCAGCTTCTCCGCCGGATCTTCCTACAATGAGCAGTTCTTC.